Shown below are 27 T cell receptor beta chains from a single sample sequenced in a study of blood T cell repertoires in COVID-19. Data came from immunoSEQ multiplex PCR; TCRdb stores just in-frame clones and leaves some out. The sample shows under 350,000 clones, around 78% of them seen only once. Material for sequencing was peripheral blood. All receptors derive from a man in his 60s who had recovered from COVID-19.

V and J are TRBV2 and TRBJ1-1; TRBD1 is a possible D gene (6 bases). The V end was cut by 2 bases, the J end by 3 bases, with 10 bases between. The CDR3 has 14 amino acids. The germline gives CDR1 SNHLY, CDR2 FYNNEI. The CDR3 DNA sequence: TGTGCCAGCAGTGAAAGTAGGGGGTACACTGAAGCTTTCTTT. This codes for CASSESRGYTEAFF.

The rearrangement uses TRBV18 and TRBJ1-1; perhaps TRBD1 as D (5 bases). In germline, CDR1 is KGHSH, CDR2 LQKENI. This CDR3 spans 12 amino acids. Trimming pared 6 bases from V and 7 bases from J, leaving 12 bases between. This CDR3 is CASSGGKGEAFF. The CDR3 bases are TGTGCCAGCTCCGGGGGAAAAGGTGAAGCTTTCTTT. The whole variable domain, remainder taken from reference TRBV18 and TRBJ1-1, is NAGVMQNPRHLVRRRGQEARLRCSPMKGHSHVYWYRQLPEEGLKFMVYLQKENIIDESGMPKERFSAEFPKEGPSILRIQQVVRGDSAAYFCASSGGKGEAFFGQGTRLTVV.

As to this clone: This CDR3 is also generated by other DNA sequences in the sample. V and J are TRBV6-4 and TRBJ2-3; TRBD2 aligns across 11 bases. V shed 4 bases, J shed 4 bases, and the junction held 4 bases outside the gene matches. From germline, CDR1 is MRHNA and CDR2 SNTAGT. The CDR3 runs to 15 residues. Here the CDR3 reads CASSVLAGGPDTQYF. For the CDR3, the DNA is TGTGCCAGCAGTGTGCTAGCGGGGGGACCAGATACGCAGTATTTT.

The V and J genes are TRBV6-5 and TRBJ2-5, with D perhaps TRBD1 (6 bases). Germline V CDR1 and CDR2: MNHEY, SVGAGI. The CDR3 has 15 amino acids. V was shortened by 6 bases and J by 7 bases, with 21 bases between the two germline ends. CDR3 coding DNA: TGTGCCAGCAGCACAGGGACGGGGAGTTGGGGGACCCAGTACTTC. Protein product: CASSTGTGSWGTQYF.

This chain links TRBV30 with TRBJ2-5, with D tentatively TRBD1 (5 bases). The CDR3 sequence is 13 residues long. V was clipped by 4 bases and J by 1 base, with 10 bases between them. Germline V gene sequence: CDR1 GTSNPN, CDR2 SVGIG (reference sequence). In DNA, the CDR3 is TGTGCCTGGACTGGGGCCGCCCAAGAGACCCAGTACTTC. It specifies CAWTGAAQETQYF.

This clone occurred a few times. The chain couples TRBV27 to TRBJ2-7; 9 bases are shared with TRBD2. Unmatched junction bases numbered 8, after V lost 5 bases and J lost 6 bases. The CDR3 is 14 amino acids. In germline, CDR1 is MNHEY, CDR2 SMNVEV (reference sequence). CDR3 DNA sequence: TGTGCCAGCAGTAGCGGCGGGAGGGCCTCCGAGCAGTACTTC. Its protein is CASSSGGRASEQYF.

The chain uses TRBV6-2 or TRBV6-3 and TRBJ2-7; the match to TRBD2 covers 9 bases. Trimming at V came to 6 bases and at J to 2 bases, leaving 11 bases not matched to a gene. CDR3 length: 16 residues. The germline V gene has CDR1 MNHEY and CDR2 SVGEGT. The CDR3 here is CASSIPSGRHPYEQYF. In nucleotides, the CDR3 is TGTGCCAGCAGCATACCCAGCGGGAGGCACCCCTACGAGCAGTACTTC.

This clone was seen a single time. The CDR3 DNA reads as TGTGCCAGCACCGTCTTATCCAGGGGACCAGATACGCAGTATTTT. Amino acid sequence: CASTVLSRGPDTQYF. This chain connects TRBV6-5 to TRBJ2-3; the D gene is possibly TRBD1 (6 bases). The CDR3 contains 15 residues. Trimming shortened V by 7 bases and J by 4 bases, and 18 bases separated the two germline ends. Per germline, CDR1 MNHEY and CDR2 SVGAGI.

V and J are TRBV11-2 and TRBJ2-1, with 8 bases lining up with TRBD2. V was clipped by 7 bases and J by 6 bases; unmatched bases: 11. The CDR3 is made up of 15 amino acids. The germline V gene has CDR1 SGHAT and CDR2 FQNNGV. CDR3 sequence reads: CASTLTAGVSNEQFF. Written as DNA, the CDR3 is TGTGCCAGCACCCTTACAGCGGGAGTCTCCAATGAGCAGTTCTTC. Using reference TRBV11-2 and TRBJ2-1 for the parts outside the CDR3, the full variable domain is EAGVAQSPRYKIIEKRQSVAFWCNPISGHATLYWYQQILGQGPKLLIQFQNNGVVDDSQLPKDRFSAERLKGVDSTLKIQPAKLEDSAVYLCASTLTAGVSNEQFFGPGTRLTVL.

This clone was seen a single time. The chain recombines TRBV5-1 with TRBJ2-7; the D gene is possibly TRBD2 (6 bases). The CDR3 loop spans 15 amino acids. Trimming took 0 bases from V and 2 from J, leaving 12 bases between them. Germline V lookup: CDR1 SGHRS, CDR2 YFSETQ. The CDR3, as DNA: TGCGCCAGCAGCTTGGACGGGGGTACCACCTACGAGCAGTACTTC. Amino acid sequence: CASSLDGGTTYEQYF.

The rearrangement joins TRBV27 to TRBJ2-3; TRBD2 aligns across 11 bases. With V trimmed by 8 bases and J by 1 base, 14 bases remained unmatched. CDR3 length: 18 residues. Germline CDR1 is MNHEY and CDR2 is SMNVEV (reference sequence). The CDR3 protein is CASGSLAGVVGGTDTQYF. The CDR3 region has the DNA TGTGCCAGCGGCTCACTAGCGGGAGTAGTCGGGGGCACAGATACGCAGTATTTT.

V gene TRBV10-3 combines with J gene TRBJ1-4; TRBD1 matches 7 bases. This CDR3 is 12 amino acids long. V gave up 6 bases and J gave up 13 bases; unmatched junction bases: 8. Per the germline V gene, CDR1 is ENHRY and CDR2 is SYGVKD. CDR3 nucleotides: TGTGCCATCAGCAGACAGGGTTCGGGACTGTTTTTT. It yields the protein CAISRQGSGLFF.

V gene TRBV27 combines with J gene TRBJ1-4, with TRBD1 identical over 9 bases. V dropped 0 bases and J dropped 7; count of bases not matched to a gene: 3. The CDR3 length is 15 residues. Germline CDR1 reads MNHEY; CDR2 reads SMNVEV (reference sequence). The CDR3 here is CASSLSGTGREKLFF. CDR3 in DNA: TGTGCCAGCAGTTTATCCGGGACAGGGCGTGAAAAACTGTTTTTT. The variable domain in full, completed from reference TRBV27 and TRBJ1-4, reads EAQVTQNPRYLITVTGKKLTVTCSQNMNHEYMSWYRQDPGLGLRQIYYSMNVEVTDKGDVPEGYKVSRKEKRNFPLILESPSPNQTSLYFCASSLSGTGREKLFFGSGTQLSVL.

The chain couples TRBV10-2 to TRBJ1-6; D remains unclear. Deletions cut 0 bases from V and 14 bases from J, with 20 bases between. This CDR3 is 16 amino acids long. Germline CDR1 reads WSHSY; CDR2 reads SAAADI. CDR3 DNA: TGCGCCAGCAGTGAGTCGGGAGGGCCTCCGGGGTTGGCCCTCCACTTT. It specifies CASSESGGPPGLALHF.

The chain couples TRBV3-1 (or the pseudogene TRBV3-2) to TRBJ2-5, with 9 nucleotides matching TRBD1. V shed 2 bases, J shed 5 bases, and the junction held 6 bases outside the gene matches. Germline assignment: CDR1 LGHDT and CDR2 YNNKEL (reference sequence). There are 15 residues in the CDR3. The CDR3 region has the DNA TGTGCCAGCAGCCAAAACTTGGGGACAGGGGAGACCCAGTACTTC. Encoded protein: CASSQNLGTGETQYF.

The rearrangement links TRBV11-2 to TRBJ1-5; TRBD1 is a possible D gene (5 bases). CDR3 length equals 14 residues. CDR1 SGHAT and CDR2 FQNNGV come from the germline V gene. Trimming cost V 1 base and J 5 bases, with 9 bases left between them. The CDR3 is CASSLGGDYQPQHF. CDR3 coding DNA: TGTGCCAGCAGCTTAGGGGGGGACTATCAGCCCCAGCATTTT. The full variable domain, rest sourced from reference TRBV11-2 and TRBJ1-5, is EAGVAQSPRYKIIEKRQSVAFWCNPISGHATLYWYQQILGQGPKLLIQFQNNGVVDDSQLPKDRFSAERLKGVDSTLKIQPAKLEDSAVYLCASSLGGDYQPQHFGDGTRLSIL.

CDR3 bases: TGTGCCAGCAGCTTGGTCTCGGTGTGGGGGACAGGGTATGAAAAACTGTTTTTT. Its protein product is CASSLVSVWGTGYEKLFF. The V and J genes are TRBV5-5 and TRBJ1-4; 9 bases fit TRBD1. J gave up 6 bases and V 0 bases, and 12 bases lay outside the gene matches. CDR3 length: 18 amino acids. CDR1 is SGHKS, CDR2 YYEKEE, per germline (reference sequence).

This rearrangement joins TRBV6-5 to TRBJ1-4; 11 positions agree with TRBD1. The length of the CDR3 is 15 residues. Germline CDR1 is MNHEY and CDR2 is SVGAGI. J lost 5 bases, V lost 2 bases, and 1 base had no gene match. CDR3 amino acids: CASSYGTGGNEKLFF. The CDR3 region has the DNA TGTGCCAGCAGTTACGGGACAGGGGGGAATGAAAAACTGTTTTTT.

The V call is TRBV3-1 (or the pseudogene TRBV3-2), the J call TRBJ2-7; 8 bases are a match to TRBD1. From germline, CDR1 is LGHDT and CDR2 YNNKEL (reference sequence). CDR3 length equals 16 residues. Trimming cost V 0 bases and J 1 base; bases outside gene matches: 5. The CDR3 DNA follows: TGTGCCAGCAGCCAAGAGTGGACAGGGTTTTCCTACGAGCAGTACTTC. It encodes CASSQEWTGFSYEQYF.

The chain recombines TRBV30 with TRBJ1-5; 10 bases agree with TRBD1. V was clipped by 4 bases and J by 3 bases; unmatched bases: 9. The V gene's germline CDR1 is GTSNPN and CDR2 SVGIG (reference sequence). The CDR3 spans 16 residues. CDR3 residues: CAWKPRQGAFNQPQHF. CDR3 DNA sequence: TGTGCCTGGAAACCGCGACAGGGGGCCTTCAATCAGCCCCAGCATTTT.

CDR3 in amino acids: CASSLTNRQLYGYTF. Here the CDR3 DNA reads TGTGCCAGCAGTTTAACCAACAGGCAACTCTATGGCTACACCTTC. This chain joins TRBV28 and TRBJ1-2; possibly TRBD1 for D (5 bases). CDR3 length: 15 residues. Germline CDR1 and CDR2: MDHEN and SYDVKM. V was pared by 2 bases and J by 4 bases, with 14 bases between.

The chain carries TRBV18 and TRBJ2-5; possibly TRBD1 for D (6 bases). The CDR3 loop spans 16 amino acids. Germline V gives CDR1 KGHSH, CDR2 LQKENI. V was cut by 3 bases and J by 5 bases, with 19 bases left in between. This CDR3 reads CASSPAGVGPRETQYF. The CDR3 DNA is TGTGCCAGCTCACCTGCAGGGGTGGGCCCCAGGGAGACCCAGTACTTC.

The V and J genes are TRBV4-2 and TRBJ1-1, with D uncertain. The CDR3 is made up of 13 amino acids. Trimming left V 0 bases short and J 10 bases short, with 12 bases between. CDR1 is LGHNA and CDR2 is YNFKEQ in the germline V gene. The DNA of the CDR3 is TGTGCCAGCAGCCAAGATCGGGAGGGAGCAGCTTTCTTT. This sequence encodes CASSQDREGAAFF.

This rearrangement joins TRBV5-1 to TRBJ2-3, with 7 bases matching TRBD1. The CDR3 loop spans 15 amino acids. V gave up 1 base and J gave up 3 bases; unmatched junction bases: 5. Per the germline V gene, CDR1 is SGHRS and CDR2 is YFSETQ. The chain's CDR3 is CASSLRQGSTDTQYF. Written as DNA, the CDR3 is TGCGCCAGCAGCTTGCGACAGGGATCGACAGATACGCAGTATTTT. Looking up the rest from reference TRBV5-1 and TRBJ2-3 gives the full variable domain: KAGVTQTPRYLIKTRGQQVTLSCSPISGHRSVSWYQQTPGQGLQFLFEYFSETQRNKGNFPGRFSGRQFSNSRSEMNVSTLELGDSALYLCASSLRQGSTDTQYFGPGTRLTVL.

This chain links TRBV3-1 (or the pseudogene TRBV3-2) with TRBJ1-6; a weak D match, TRBD1 (6 bases). The CDR3 has 15 amino acids. V dropped 4 bases and J dropped 6 bases, with 13 bases sitting between them. The germline V gene encodes CDR1 LGHDT and CDR2 YNNKEL (reference sequence). The CDR3 region has the DNA TGTGCCAGCAGCCCGAAACAGGGTACTAATTCACCCCTCCACTTT. The encoded protein is CASSPKQGTNSPLHF.

This chain connects TRBV18 to TRBJ2-3, with a possible D match to TRBD2 (6 bases). Trimming left V 1 base short and J 5 bases short, with 10 bases between. Per germline, CDR1 KGHSH and CDR2 LQKENI. The CDR3 length is 14 residues. The CDR3 protein is CASSPQPGRDTQYF. The DNA for the CDR3 is TGTGCCAGCTCACCACAACCCGGGAGAGATACGCAGTATTTT.

The CDR3 nucleotides read TGTGCCAGCAGTTATTCCGGGGACTCAATCACTGAAGCTTTCTTT. It is translated as CASSYSGDSITEAFF. The V gene is TRBV6-5, the J gene TRBJ1-1; tentatively, D is TRBD1 (5 bases). The V gene's germline CDR1 is MNHEY and CDR2 SVGAGI. The CDR3 totals 15 residues. With 3 bases removed from V and 4 bases from J, the gap between germline ends came to 15 bases.